These 25 T cell receptor beta chains were sequenced from one sample in a study of blood T cell repertoires in COVID-19. Data came from immunoSEQ multiplex PCR; TCRdb stores just in-frame clones and leaves some out. The sample gives under 300,000 clones, about nine tenths of which show up once; around 12% is in the top ten. What was sequenced was peripheral blood. Every receptor here comes from a woman aged 25 to 39 with COVID-19, enrolled during active disease.

This chain links TRBV7-2 with TRBJ2-7; 11 bases map to TRBD2. The V and J ends lost 5 bases and 0 bases, in that order; junction bases with no gene match: 9. Looked up from germline, CDR1 is SGHTA and CDR2 is FQGNSA. CDR3 length equals 17 residues. The CDR3 DNA reads as TGTGCCAGCAGCCGTAGCGGGGGGGCCTTGAGCTCCTACGAGCAGTACTTC. Its protein is CASSRSGGALSSYEQYF.

This chain links TRBV7-9 with TRBJ2-3; TRBD2 matches at 7 bases. Germline V gives CDR1 SEHNR, CDR2 FQNEAQ (reference sequence). Trimming took 2 bases from V and 4 from J; bases not matched to a gene: 9. This CDR3 is built from 16 residues. The chain's CDR3 is CASSLRGGLLSDTQYF. The DNA of the CDR3 is TGTGCCAGCAGCTTACGGGGAGGGTTGTTATCAGATACGCAGTATTTT.

This chain links TRBV30 with TRBJ1-6, with 7 positions matching TRBD1. The CDR3 is made up of 13 amino acids. CDR1 and CDR2 (germline): GTSNPN, SVGIG (reference sequence). J gave up 10 bases and V 7 bases, and 10 bases lay outside the gene matches. In DNA form, the CDR3 reads TGTGCCTCCGACAGGGTGTCCGAATCACCCCTCCACTTT. Protein product: CASDRVSESPLHF.

The rearrangement uses TRBV29-1 and TRBJ2-2; weak D call: TRBD2 (5 bases). Germline-derived CDR1 and CDR2 are SQVTM and ANQGSEA. The CDR3 covers 12 residues. Trimming stripped 4 bases from V and 3 bases from J, with 6 bases between. The CDR3 protein is CSVVEDTGELFF. The CDR3 coding sequence is TGCAGCGTTGTGGAGGACACCGGGGAGCTGTTTTTT.

This clone was observed a single time. This chain connects TRBV6-1 to TRBJ1-3, with D unclear. The germline V and J ends were trimmed by 1 base and 0 bases, with 4 bases remaining between them. The germline V gene encodes CDR1 MNHNS and CDR2 SASEGT. The CDR3 has 14 residues. The chain's CDR3 is CASSEGLSGNTIYF. In nucleotides, the CDR3 is TGTGCCAGCAGTGAAGGACTCTCTGGAAACACCATATATTTT.

Of note for this clone: Other DNA sequences in the same sample also yield this CDR3. V and J are TRBV3-1 (or the pseudogene TRBV3-2) and TRBJ2-5, with 9 bases fitting TRBD2. Trimming removed 1 base from V and 3 bases from J; junction bases left unmatched: 3. This CDR3 comprises 15 residues. Germline V gene lookup returns CDR1 LGHDT and CDR2 YNNKEL (reference sequence). The CDR3 reads CASSQAGTSKETQYF. In DNA form, the CDR3 reads TGTGCCAGCAGCCAAGCCGGGACTAGCAAAGAGACCCAGTACTTC.

V and J are TRBV14 and TRBJ1-1; D uncertain. Germline assignment: CDR1 SGHDN and CDR2 FVKESK. V was cut by 3 bases and J by 3 bases, with 17 bases left in between. The CDR3 loop spans 16 amino acids. CDR3 nucleotides: TGTGCCAGCAGCCAGAAGACTCTAGTCGGGGACACTGAAGCTTTCTTT. It specifies CASSQKTLVGDTEAFF.

This clone was seen more than once but under ten times. The V gene is TRBV6-4, the J gene TRBJ2-1; 9 nucleotides match TRBD1. Germline V gene lookup returns CDR1 MRHNA and CDR2 SNTAGT. The CDR3 is made up of 15 amino acids. V was clipped by 1 base and J by 4 bases; unmatched bases: 2. The CDR3 spells CASSDYGTGYNEQFF. CDR3 DNA: TGTGCCAGCAGTGACTACGGGACAGGGTACAATGAGCAGTTCTTC.

The chain has TRBV28 and TRBJ1-5; no definite D call. V was clipped by 5 bases and J by 6 bases, with 14 bases between them. The CDR3 sequence is 14 residues long. Germline loops: CDR1 MDHEN, CDR2 SYDVKM. CDR3 loop: CASSVTIVGQPQHF. The CDR3 DNA reads as TGTGCCAGCAGTGTAACTATCGTCGGTCAGCCCCAGCATTTT.

The chain joins TRBV6-5 to TRBJ2-7; 8 positions agree with TRBD2. This CDR3 has 15 amino acids. Trimming took 3 bases from V and 3 from J; bases not matched to a gene: 7. Germline V gives CDR1 MNHEY, CDR2 SVGAGI. CDR3 DNA sequence: TGTGCCAGCAGTTATCCGGCCAGCGGGGGCTACGAGCAGTACTTC. Translation gives CASSYPASGGYEQYF.

The CDR3 DNA sequence: TGTGCCAGCAGCTATGACATGGCAAACTATGGCTACACCTTC. This codes for CASSYDMANYGYTF. The chain carries TRBV5-4 and TRBJ1-2; no clear D gene. Per the germline V gene, CDR1 is SGHNT and CDR2 is YYREEE (reference sequence). V lost 3 bases and J 2 bases, leaving 11 bases between the germline ends. The length of the CDR3 is 14 residues. Filled out from reference TRBV5-4 and TRBJ1-2, the complete variable domain reads ETGVTQSPTHLIKTRGQQVTLRCSSQSGHNTVSWYQQALGQGPQFIFQYYREEENGRGNFPPRFSGLQFPNYSSELNVNALELDDSALYLCASSYDMANYGYTFGSGTRLTVV.

In its sample, this clone was seen once. This chain connects TRBV5-6 to TRBJ1-2, with unresolved D. The germline gives CDR1 SGHDT, CDR2 YYEEEE. This CDR3 comprises 14 residues. V lost 4 bases and J 8 bases, leaving 18 bases between the germline ends. The CDR3 DNA reads as TGTGCCAGCAGCCCCGGAACTCCATGGGCAGGCTACACCTTC. Encoded protein: CASSPGTPWAGYTF.

The chain carries TRBV6-6 and TRBJ2-1, with D possibly TRBD2 on 6 matching bases. The CDR3 is 13 residues long. Germline CDR1 is MNHNY and CDR2 is SVGAGI (reference sequence). V was cut by 8 bases and J by 4 bases, with 12 bases left in between. CDR3 DNA: TGTGCCAGCCTGAAGGAGGGGTACAATGAGCAGTTCTTC. Translated, it gives CASLKEGYNEQFF.

The chain has TRBV3-1 (or the pseudogene TRBV3-2) and TRBJ1-1; 7 nucleotides match TRBD1. The CDR3 covers 16 residues. With V trimmed by 1 base and J by 7 bases, 12 bases remained unmatched. Germline lookup yields CDR1 LGHDT and CDR2 YNNKEL (reference sequence). This CDR3 is CASSQVWVGGGLEAFF. DNA for the CDR3: TGTGCCAGCAGCCAAGTGTGGGTAGGGGGCGGGCTTGAAGCTTTCTTT.

V usage is TRBV21-1 and J usage is TRBJ2-7; the table gives TRBD1 as D, unverified against the DNA. TRBV21-1 has pseudogene status. This CDR3 region has 16 residues. The CDR3 region is CASFFYRDRASYEQYF. As DNA, the CDR3 is TGTGCCAGTTTTTTCTACCGGGACAGGGCTTCCTACGAGCAGTACTTC.

The rearrangement links TRBV19 to TRBJ1-1; 7 positions agree with TRBD1. From germline, CDR1 is LNHDA and CDR2 SQIVND (reference sequence). Unmatched junction bases numbered 9, after V lost 6 bases and J lost 2 bases. The length of the CDR3 is 15 residues. Written as DNA, the CDR3 is TGTGCCAGTAGCCGGGCGGGACAGATAAACACTGAAGCTTTCTTT. This gives the protein CASSRAGQINTEAFF.

The chain uses TRBV7-2 and TRBJ2-3; perhaps TRBD2 as D (6 bases). Per germline, CDR1 SGHTA and CDR2 FQGNSA. The CDR3 has 15 amino acids. Trimming pared 5 bases from V and 4 bases from J, leaving 16 bases between. Here the CDR3 DNA reads TGTGCCAGCAGCCGCGCGGGGACCAGAGCAGATACGCAGTATTTT. This translates into CASSRAGTRADTQYF.

The chain recombines TRBV6-2 or TRBV6-3 with TRBJ1-2; maybe TRBD1 (6 bases). The CDR3 spans 16 residues. The germline V and J ends were trimmed by 5 bases and 0 bases, with 16 bases remaining between them. From germline, CDR1 is MNHEY and CDR2 SVGEGT. The CDR3 sequence: CASSPDGTHANYGYTF. DNA of the CDR3: TGTGCCAGCAGTCCCGATGGGACACACGCTAACTATGGCTACACCTTC.

The chain couples TRBV30 to TRBJ1-6, with D tentatively TRBD1 (6 bases). V was cut by 2 bases and J by 2 bases, with 13 bases left in between. CDR1 is GTSNPN, CDR2 SVGIG, per germline (reference sequence). There are 16 residues in the CDR3. Here the CDR3 reads CAWSPGERTYNSPLHF. Here the CDR3 DNA reads TGTGCCTGGAGTCCAGGGGAAAGGACCTATAATTCACCCCTCCACTTT.

This clone has only one observation. The rearrangement uses TRBV7-9 and TRBJ1-1, with D possibly TRBD1 on 6 matching bases. CDR3 length: 14 amino acids. Per germline, CDR1 SEHNR and CDR2 FQNEAQ (reference sequence). The V gene lost 5 bases and the J gene lost 0 bases, with 10 bases spanning the gap. For the CDR3, the DNA is TGTGCCAGCAGCAAGGACAGTATGAACACTGAAGCTTTCTTT. This encodes CASSKDSMNTEAFF.

The V gene is TRBV12-3 or TRBV12-4, the J gene TRBJ1-4, with 10 bases fitting TRBD1. The CDR3 is made up of 13 amino acids. Germline trimming cut 3 bases from V and 16 bases from J; bases unmatched to any gene: 8. The CDR3 sequence: CASSLGGTGARFF. CDR3 DNA sequence: TGTGCCAGCAGTTTGGGCGGGACAGGGGCAAGGTTTTTT.

The chain has TRBV19 and TRBJ1-5, with TRBD1 as a possible D gene (6 bases). V was clipped by 3 bases and J by 7 bases, with 13 bases between them. The CDR3 contains 14 residues. CDR1 is LNHDA, CDR2 SQIVND, per germline (reference sequence). CDR3 bases: TGTGCCAGTAGTATCCGGGACACAGGGCAGCCCCAGCATTTT. Translating gives CASSIRDTGQPQHF. Full variable domain (rest looked up from reference TRBV19 and TRBJ1-5): DGGITQSPKYLFRKEGQNVTLSCEQNLNHDAMYWYRQDPGQGLRLIYYSQIVNDFQKGDIAEGYSVSREKKESFPLTVTSAQKNPTAFYLCASSIRDTGQPQHFGDGTRLSIL.

The chain couples TRBV19 to TRBJ1-5; TRBD1 aligns across 7 bases. This CDR3 is 15 amino acids long. Germline V lookup: CDR1 LNHDA, CDR2 SQIVND (reference sequence). With 6 bases clipped from V and 3 bases from J, the junction kept 8 bases outside the gene matches. DNA of the CDR3: TGTGCCAGTAGAGATCGCAGGGGGACCAATCAGCCCCAGCATTTT. Translating it yields CASRDRRGTNQPQHF.

The V call is TRBV21-1, the J call TRBJ2-5; the D segment call TRBD1 is taken from the table without a DNA check. TRBV21-1 is assigned pseudogene status. This CDR3 spans 14 amino acids. The CDR3 coding sequence is TGTGCCAGCAGCAAAGAGACAGGGTTAAAGACCCAGTACTTC. It translates to CASSKETGLKTQYF.

In this sample, this clone turned up once. The chain joins TRBV5-4 to TRBJ2-1; 7 bases match TRBD2. This CDR3 region has 16 residues. The trim removed 6 bases at V and 0 bases at J, leaving 9 bases unmatched. The germline CDR1 and CDR2 sequences are SGHNT and YYREEE (reference sequence). The CDR3 sequence: CASTRERTSSYNEQFF. The DNA for the CDR3 is TGTGCCAGCACCCGAGAGCGGACTAGCTCCTACAATGAGCAGTTCTTC.